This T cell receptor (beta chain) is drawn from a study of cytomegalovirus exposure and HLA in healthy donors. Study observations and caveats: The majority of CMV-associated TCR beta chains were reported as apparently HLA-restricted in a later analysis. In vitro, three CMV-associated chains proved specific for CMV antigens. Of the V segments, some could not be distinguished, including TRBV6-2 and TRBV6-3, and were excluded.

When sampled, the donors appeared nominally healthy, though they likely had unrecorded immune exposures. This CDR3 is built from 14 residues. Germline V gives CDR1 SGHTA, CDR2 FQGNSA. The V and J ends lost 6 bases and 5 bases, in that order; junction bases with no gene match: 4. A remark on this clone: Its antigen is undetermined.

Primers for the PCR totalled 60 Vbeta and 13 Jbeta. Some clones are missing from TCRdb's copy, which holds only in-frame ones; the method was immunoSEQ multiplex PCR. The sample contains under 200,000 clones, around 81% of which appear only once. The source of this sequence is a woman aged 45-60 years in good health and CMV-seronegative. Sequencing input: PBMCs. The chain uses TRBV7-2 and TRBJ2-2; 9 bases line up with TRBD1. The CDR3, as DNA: TGTGCCAGCAGATGGGACAGGGAAACCGGGGAGCTGTTTTTT. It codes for CASRWDRETGELFF.